One and the same sample provided the 19 T cell receptor beta chains below, sequenced in a study of graft-versus-host responses after intestinal transplantation. The assay was immunoSEQ multiplex PCR, and TCRdb's table has in-frame clones only and misses some. The sample yields over 70,000 clones, 90% seen once. For these receptors, no antigen is known. The starting material was unstimulated CD8+ T cells sorted from spleen or lymph node cells, obtained before transplant. The source is a human donor who was the organ donor for an intestinal transplant.

CDR3 in amino acids: CASSQEGLAGLTDTQYF. DNA of the CDR3: TGTGCCAGCAGCCAAGAGGGACTAGCGGGTTTAACAGATACGCAGTATTTT. This sequence joins TRBV4-2 and TRBJ2-3; TRBD2 matches at 12 bases. The V segment lost 0 bases and the J segment 3 bases; nucleotides outside the gene matches: 4. Germline V CDR1 and CDR2: LGHNA, YNFKEQ. The length of the CDR3 is 17 residues.

This chain links TRBV28 with TRBJ1-4; D possibly corresponds to TRBD1 (5 bases). V lost 2 bases and J 10 bases, leaving 20 bases between the germline ends. The CDR3 has 16 residues. CDR1 and CDR2 (germline): MDHEN, SYDVKM. The CDR3 is CASSLKQGRLSRKLFF. For the CDR3, the DNA is TGTGCCAGCAGTTTAAAGCAGGGAAGGTTGTCGCGAAAACTGTTTTTT.

The gene calls are TRBV7-3 and TRBJ2-1; 8 bases align to TRBD1. This CDR3 contains 15 residues. Looked up from germline, CDR1 is SGHTA and CDR2 is FQGTGA. V lost 5 bases, J lost 7 bases, and 10 bases stayed unmatched. The CDR3 loop reads CASSTRQGIGNEQFF. DNA of the CDR3: TGTGCCAGCAGCACACGACAGGGGATAGGGAATGAGCAGTTCTTC.

The CDR3 region is CASSHRRTGGNTEAFF. The CDR3, as DNA: TGCGCCAGCAGCCACCGACGGACAGGTGGGAACACTGAAGCTTTCTTT. This sequence joins TRBV4-3 and TRBJ1-1, with 7 bases fitting TRBD1. Looked up from germline, CDR1 is LGHNA and CDR2 is YSLEER. Trimming at V came to 3 bases and at J to 1 base, leaving 8 bases not matched to a gene. The CDR3 contains 16 residues.

J is TRBJ1-2 and V is TRBV4-1; a weak D match, TRBD1 (5 bases). Trimming took off 8 bases at V and 5 bases at J, with 24 bases between the two ends. CDR3 length: 16 amino acids. The V gene's germline CDR1 is MGHRA and CDR2 YSYEKL. This chain's CDR3 is CASAHRRRDGEYGYTF. CDR3 coding DNA: TGCGCCAGCGCCCACCGACGGCGGGACGGAGAGTATGGCTACACCTTC.

V usage is TRBV5-4 and J usage is TRBJ2-1, with D perhaps matching TRBD2 (7 bases). The ends were cut back, 3 bases at V and 1 base at J, with 14 bases in the middle. The CDR3 runs 16 residues. Germline CDR1 and CDR2: SGHNT and YYREEE (reference sequence). CDR3 residues: CASSSRGAISYNEQFF. The CDR3 DNA reads TGTGCCAGCAGCTCCCGGGGGGCGATATCCTACAATGAGCAGTTCTTC.

The rearrangement links TRBV7-9 to TRBJ1-4; D perhaps matches TRBD1 (6 bases). CDR1 and CDR2 from the germline V gene are SEHNR and FQNEAQ (reference sequence). The CDR3 runs to 16 residues. V lost 7 bases and J lost 8, with 23 bases in between. The CDR3 loop reads CASTSNTGTSREKLFF. The CDR3 nucleotides read TGTGCCAGCACATCTAATACAGGGACATCGAGGGAAAAACTGTTTTTT.

The chain couples TRBV2 to TRBJ2-3; 8 bases fit TRBD2. The CDR3 consists of 15 residues. Germline lookup yields CDR1 SNHLY and CDR2 FYNNEI. V lost 2 bases to trimming and J lost 3 bases; unmatched junction nucleotides: 4. CDR3 residues: CASSEFVAGTDTQYF. The DNA for the CDR3 is TGTGCCAGCAGTGAATTTGTAGCGGGGACAGATACGCAGTATTTT.

The chain couples TRBV29-1 to TRBJ2-6, with D hard to call. The CDR3 sequence is 16 residues long. The ends were cut back, 4 bases at V and 0 bases at J, with 13 bases in the middle. The germline CDR1 and CDR2 sequences are SQVTM and ANQGSEA. The DNA for the CDR3 is TGCAGCGTTGTTGGCGGCCTGAACTCTGGGGCCAACGTCCTGACTTTC. Encoded protein: CSVVGGLNSGANVLTF.

The chain employs TRBV2 and TRBJ1-3; D perhaps matches TRBD1 (5 bases). The CDR3 sequence is 15 residues long. The V gene lost 8 bases and the J gene lost 0 bases, with 14 bases spanning the gap. In germline, CDR1 is SNHLY, CDR2 FYNNEI. The CDR3 region is CASGEIRASGNTIYF. The CDR3 DNA follows: TGTGCCAGCGGGGAAATCAGGGCCTCTGGAAACACCATATATTTT.

This chain links TRBV21-1 with TRBJ2-1; whether TRBD1, the table's D call, matches the DNA was not checked. TRBV21-1 is marked as a pseudogene. The CDR3 loop spans 16 amino acids. The CDR3 protein is CASTNHRVGDHNEQFF. CDR3 coding DNA: TGTGCCAGCACCAACCACAGGGTGGGGGACCACAATGAGCAGTTCTTC.

As for this clone: An end of the junction does not agree with germline; a read error may underlie this. Other DNA sequences within the sample encode an identical CDR3. This rearrangement joins TRBV7-6 to TRBJ2-3; TRBD1 matches 7 bases. Germline V gives CDR1 SGHVS, CDR2 FNYEAQ. This CDR3 has 16 amino acids. For the CDR3, the DNA is TGCGCCAGCAGCTTCTTACAGGGGCCTAGCACAGATACGCAGTATTTT. Encoded protein: CASSFLQGPSTDTQYF.

V and J are TRBV5-1 and TRBJ1-2; 7 positions agree with TRBD1. V shed 0 bases and J 8 bases; nucleotides not matched to a gene: 10. From germline, CDR1 is SGHRS and CDR2 YFSETQ. There are 15 residues in the CDR3. This CDR3 is CASSLERTGLEGYTF. CDR3 DNA: TGCGCCAGCAGCTTGGAAAGGACAGGACTCGAGGGCTACACCTTC.

This clone occurred a few times. The gene calls are TRBV16 and TRBJ1-2, with D perhaps TRBD1 (6 bases). The CDR3 consists of 13 residues. Germline V CDR1 and CDR2: KGHSY, FQNENV. The V gene lost 3 bases and the J gene lost 3 bases, with 8 bases spanning the gap. In DNA, the CDR3 is TGTGCCAGCAGCCAGGGGGCAGACTATGGCTACACCTTC. This sequence encodes CASSQGADYGYTF.

This chain uses TRBV6-5 with TRBJ1-6; 7 nucleotides agree with TRBD1. CDR3 length: 15 amino acids. The germline V gene has CDR1 MNHEY and CDR2 SVGAGI. J lost 2 bases, V lost 5 bases, and 3 bases had no gene match. CDR3 loop: CASSRGQAYNSPLHF. CDR3 nucleotide sequence: TGTGCCAGCAGTCGCGGACAGGCCTATAATTCACCCCTCCACTTT.

The CDR3 DNA is TGTGCCAGCAGTGAGGACAGCGAGAACACTGAAGCTTTCTTT. Amino acids: CASSEDSENTEAFF. This chain uses TRBV6-1 with TRBJ1-1, with D possibly TRBD1 on 6 matching bases. Trimming cost V 3 bases and J 1 base, with 9 bases left between them. Germline V gene data show CDR1 as MNHNS and CDR2 as SASEGT. This CDR3 contains 14 residues.

The CDR3 bases are TGCGCCAGCAGACGTACTAGCGGGGGATACAATGAGCAGTTCTTC. Protein product: CASRRTSGGYNEQFF. This chain links TRBV5-1 with TRBJ2-1, with 11 bases that match TRBD2. Trimming cost V 5 bases and J 4 bases; bases outside gene matches: 5. The CDR3 spans 15 residues. Looked up from germline, CDR1 is SGHRS and CDR2 is YFSETQ.

In its sample, this clone was seen once. The J gene is TRBJ1-2, the V gene TRBV28, with D maybe TRBD1 (5 bases). V dropped 5 bases and J dropped 3 bases, with 10 bases sitting between them. CDR1 and CDR2 from the germline V gene are MDHEN and SYDVKM. This CDR3 contains 13 residues. The CDR3 reads CASSLKGYYGYTF. The CDR3 nucleotides are TGTGCCAGCAGTCTGAAGGGGTACTATGGCTACACCTTC.

V usage is TRBV4-2 and J usage is TRBJ1-2; a weak D match, TRBD1 (5 bases). The V end was cut by 0 bases, the J end by 2 bases, with 16 bases between. This CDR3 has 17 residues. Per germline, CDR1 LGHNA and CDR2 YNFKEQ. The CDR3 bases are TGTGCCAGCAGCCAAGAGATGCGGCAGGGATTAAACTATGGCTACACCTTC. Amino acids: CASSQEMRQGLNYGYTF.